A selection of T cell receptor beta chains follows, all from one sample in a study of neoadjuvant anti-PD-1 for oral cavity cancer. The data were produced by immunoSEQ multiplex PCR, yet TCRdb's version contains in-frame clones alone and is incomplete. This table holds around 13,000 clones, approximately 70% found once. This specimen consisted of PBMCs, obtained before nivolumab (anti-PD-1) treatment. The receptors originated from a person between 35 and 79 years old with oral cavity squamous cell carcinoma. The CDR3 runs from the conserved cysteine through the conserved F or W. A D gene is named only where the DNA matches it firmly. The size entry is marked missing in some rows and otherwise reads once, few, many or a size class.

j_gene,v_gene,abundance,d_gene,CDR3aa,CDR3nt
TRBJ2-5,TRBV28,NA,TRBD1,CASITGGPKGETQYF,TGTGCCAGCATCACAGGGGGCCCAAAGGGGGAGACCCAGTACTTC
TRBJ2-3,TRBV30,NA,TRBD2,CAWGRLATSTDTQYF,TGTGCCTGGGGTCGACTAGCGACTAGCACAGATACGCAGTATTTT
TRBJ2-3,TRBV4-1,NA,NA,CASSLSGGTDTQYF,TGCGCCAGCAGTCTGTCGGGGGGCACAGATACGCAGTATTTT
TRBJ1-1,TRBV9,few,NA,CASSVTVNTEAFF,TGTGCCAGCAGCGTCACGGTGAACACTGAAGCTTTCTTT
TRBJ2-1,TRBV5-1,NA,NA,CASSFRSGYNEQFF,TGCGCCAGCAGCTTTCGTTCCGGCTACAATGAGCAGTTCTTC
TRBJ2-1,TRBV7-3,NA,NA,CASSFGNEQFF,TGTGCCAGCAGCTTTGGGAATGAGCAGTTCTTC
TRBJ1-5,TRBV6-1,NA,TRBD1,CASSEGTGGGYSNQPQHF,TGTGCCAGCAGTGAAGGGACAGGGGGCGGCTATAGCAATCAGCCCCAGCATTTT
TRBJ2-4,TRBV6-1,NA,NA,CASSEARLVGSPPPIKPKNIQYF,TGTGCCAGCAGTGAAGCGCGTCTGGTGGGTTCGCCCCCACCGATAAAGCCCAAAAACATTCAGTACTTC
TRBJ1-2,TRBV28,NA,NA,CASSRPLGARGYTF,TGTGCCAGCAGCCGCCCCCTAGGGGCGCGAGGCTACACCTTC
TRBJ2-6,TRBV6-1,NA,NA,CASSGAGPGANVLTF,TGTGCCAGCAGTGGGGCGGGTCCTGGGGCCAACGTCCTGACTTTC
TRBJ2-5,TRBV7-9,once,NA,CASSLGTTETQYF,TGTGCCAGCAGCTTAGGGACTACGGAGACCCAGTACTTC